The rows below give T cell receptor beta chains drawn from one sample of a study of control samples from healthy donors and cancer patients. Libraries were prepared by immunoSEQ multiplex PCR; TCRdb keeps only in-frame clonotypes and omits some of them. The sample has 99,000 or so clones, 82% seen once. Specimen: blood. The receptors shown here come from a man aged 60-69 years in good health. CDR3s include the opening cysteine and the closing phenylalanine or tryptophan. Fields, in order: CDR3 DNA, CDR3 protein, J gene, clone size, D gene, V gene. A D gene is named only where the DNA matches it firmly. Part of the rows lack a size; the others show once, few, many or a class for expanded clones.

cdr3_nt: TGTGCCAGCAAGACAGTCGATAGGTCCACTGAAGCTTTCTTT
cdr3_aa: CASKTVDRSTEAFF
j_call: TRBJ1-1
clone_size: NA
d_call: NA
v_call: TRBV5-4

cdr3_nt: TGTGCCAGCAGTTTCTCGGCTAGCGGGATTTCTAGCACAGATACGCAGTATTTT
cdr3_aa: CASSFSASGISSTDTQYF
j_call: TRBJ2-3
clone_size: NA
d_call: TRBD2
v_call: TRBV27

cdr3_nt: TGTGCCAGCAGCCAATCGTTAGGGCCCAACGTCCTGACTTTC
cdr3_aa: CASSQSLGPNVLTF
j_call: TRBJ2-6
clone_size: NA
d_call: NA
v_call: TRBV16

cdr3_nt: TGCAGCGTCATCCGGGGGGGGAGTTACGATGAGCAGTTCTTC
cdr3_aa: CSVIRGGSYDEQFF
j_call: TRBJ2-1
clone_size: once
d_call: TRBD2
v_call: TRBV29-1

cdr3_nt: TGTGCCAGCAGTTTATTTCGGAACACCGGGGAGCTGTTTTTT
cdr3_aa: CASSLFRNTGELFF
j_call: TRBJ2-2
clone_size: NA
d_call: NA
v_call: TRBV6-5

cdr3_nt: TGTGCCAGCAGCTTTACTAGCGGGCTTGACAATGAGCAGTTCTTC
cdr3_aa: CASSFTSGLDNEQFF
j_call: TRBJ2-1
clone_size: NA
d_call: TRBD2
v_call: TRBV7-3

cdr3_nt: TGCGCCAGCAGCTCTCACTCATCTCCCGGGGGCAATCAGCCCCAGCATTTT
cdr3_aa: CASSSHSSPGGNQPQHF
j_call: TRBJ1-5
clone_size: NA
d_call: NA
v_call: TRBV5-1

cdr3_nt: TGTGCCAGCAGTTTCCGGGACAGGGGCTACGAGCAGTACTTC
cdr3_aa: CASSFRDRGYEQYF
j_call: TRBJ2-7
clone_size: NA
d_call: TRBD1
v_call: TRBV27

cdr3_nt: TGTGCCAGCAGTTACGGGGAGTCGTACAATCAGCCCCAGCATTTT
cdr3_aa: CASSYGESYNQPQHF
j_call: TRBJ1-5
clone_size: NA
d_call: NA
v_call: TRBV6-6

cdr3_nt: TGTGCCAGCAGTTACGCTCCGGGGACAGGGTATACTGAAGCTTTCTTT
cdr3_aa: CASSYAPGTGYTEAFF
j_call: TRBJ1-1
clone_size: NA
d_call: TRBD1
v_call: TRBV6-6

cdr3_nt: TGTGCCAGCAGTCCCGAGGCTATGGAGGGCTACACCTTC
cdr3_aa: CASSPEAMEGYTF
j_call: TRBJ1-2
clone_size: NA
d_call: NA
v_call: TRBV6-2/TRBV6-3

cdr3_nt: TGTGCCAGCAGCTTGGAAGGGGTTCAGCCCCAGCATTTT
cdr3_aa: CASSLEGVQPQHF
j_call: TRBJ1-5
clone_size: NA
d_call: NA
v_call: TRBV5-8

cdr3_nt: TGTGCCAGCAGTTCCGGACAGGGGGTCTACGAGCAGTACTTC
cdr3_aa: CASSSGQGVYEQYF
j_call: TRBJ2-7
clone_size: NA
d_call: TRBD1
v_call: TRBV28

cdr3_nt: TGTGCCAGCAGCTACTATAGCAATCAGCCCCAGCATTTT
cdr3_aa: CASSYYSNQPQHF
j_call: TRBJ1-5
clone_size: NA
d_call: NA
v_call: TRBV7-2

cdr3_nt: TGTGCCTGCCTAGAGGCAACTAATGAAAAACTGTTTTTT
cdr3_aa: CACLEATNEKLFF
j_call: TRBJ1-4
clone_size: NA
d_call: NA
v_call: TRBV30

cdr3_nt: TGTGCCAGCAACGGACTAGCGGGGGGGCGAGAGCAGTACTTC
cdr3_aa: CASNGLAGGREQYF
j_call: TRBJ2-7
clone_size: NA
d_call: TRBD2
v_call: TRBV6-6

cdr3_nt: TGTGCCAGCAGTTTCGGGGGAAATAGCGGCAATGAGCAGTTCTTC
cdr3_aa: CASSFGGNSGNEQFF
j_call: TRBJ2-1
clone_size: NA
d_call: NA
v_call: TRBV27

cdr3_nt: TGTGCCACCAGCAGAGGTCGCGGGGCGACCTATAATTCACCCCTCCACTTT
cdr3_aa: CATSRGRGATYNSPLHF
j_call: TRBJ1-6
clone_size: NA
d_call: NA
v_call: TRBV15

cdr3_nt: TGCGCCAGCAGCTTGGGTTTGGAAGGGCCGGCCTTCGAGCAGTACTTC
cdr3_aa: CASSLGLEGPAFEQYF
j_call: TRBJ2-7
clone_size: NA
d_call: NA
v_call: TRBV5-1

cdr3_nt: TGTGCCAGCAGCTCCCGCTCTAGCGGGAGTACGTATGAGCAGTTCTTC
cdr3_aa: CASSSRSSGSTYEQFF
j_call: TRBJ2-1
clone_size: NA
d_call: TRBD2
v_call: TRBV7-2

cdr3_nt: TGTGCCAGCAGCTTGGGTCTAGCGGGAGGGGGCAATGAGCAGTTCTTC
cdr3_aa: CASSLGLAGGGNEQFF
j_call: TRBJ2-1
clone_size: NA
d_call: TRBD2
v_call: TRBV5-4

cdr3_nt: TGCGCCAGCAGCTCACTAGCGGGAGGCAGGAATGAGCAGTTCTTC
cdr3_aa: CASSSLAGGRNEQFF
j_call: TRBJ2-1
clone_size: few
d_call: TRBD2
v_call: TRBV5-1

cdr3_nt: TGTGCCAGCAGTGATCAACTAGCGGCAGACAATGAGCAGTTCTTC
cdr3_aa: CASSDQLAADNEQFF
j_call: TRBJ2-1
clone_size: NA
d_call: TRBD2
v_call: TRBV6-1

cdr3_nt: TGTGCCAGCAGTTCCCTGGGGACAGCGGGCTCCTACGAGCAGTACTTC
cdr3_aa: CASSSLGTAGSYEQYF
j_call: TRBJ2-7
clone_size: few
d_call: NA
v_call: TRBV27

cdr3_nt: TGCGCCAGCAGCCAAGATAGAGGGACCGGAAACACCATATATTTT
cdr3_aa: CASSQDRGTGNTIYF
j_call: TRBJ1-3
clone_size: NA
d_call: NA
v_call: TRBV4-1

cdr3_nt: TGTGCCAGCAGCCAAAGACTAGCGGGAGGGCCTGGGACAGATACGCAGTATTTT
cdr3_aa: CASSQRLAGGPGTDTQYF
j_call: TRBJ2-3
clone_size: NA
d_call: TRBD2
v_call: TRBV3-1/TRBV3-2

cdr3_nt: TGTGCCAGCTCACCGGAGGGTGGCAATCAGCCCCAGCATTTT
cdr3_aa: CASSPEGGNQPQHF
j_call: TRBJ1-5
clone_size: NA
d_call: NA
v_call: TRBV18

cdr3_nt: TGTGCCAGCAGTTTACAGGGGGCGGGACAAGAGACCCAGTACTTC
cdr3_aa: CASSLQGAGQETQYF
j_call: TRBJ2-5
clone_size: NA
d_call: TRBD1
v_call: TRBV28

cdr3_nt: TGCGCCAGCAGACCCGGGGTTGATGGCTACACCTTC
cdr3_aa: CASRPGVDGYTF
j_call: TRBJ1-2
clone_size: NA
d_call: NA
v_call: TRBV5-1

cdr3_nt: TGCGCCAGCAGCTTCCGGACTAGCGCCAAAGAAAAAGAGACCCAGTACTTC
cdr3_aa: CASSFRTSAKEKETQYF
j_call: TRBJ2-5
clone_size: once
d_call: TRBD2
v_call: TRBV5-1

cdr3_nt: TGTGCCAGCAGCCTTGGACCGACCACTGAAGCTTTCTTT
cdr3_aa: CASSLGPTTEAFF
j_call: TRBJ1-1
clone_size: few
d_call: NA
v_call: TRBV7-7

cdr3_nt: TGTGCCTGGAAGGGGCGTCCCCCCTACAATGAGCAGTTCTTC
cdr3_aa: CAWKGRPPYNEQFF
j_call: TRBJ2-1
clone_size: few
d_call: NA
v_call: TRBV30

cdr3_nt: TGTGCCAGCAGTTTGCGTCCCGGGGCGAACTACAGGGTTAGGGATGGCTACACCTTC
cdr3_aa: CASSLRPGANYRVRDGYTF
j_call: TRBJ1-2
clone_size: NA
d_call: NA
v_call: TRBV27

cdr3_nt: TGTGCCACCAGTGGAGAGGATTACCACGCCGGAGATACGCAGTATTTT
cdr3_aa: CATSGEDYHAGDTQYF
j_call: TRBJ2-3
clone_size: NA
d_call: NA
v_call: TRBV24-1

cdr3_nt: TGTGCCAGCAGCGTCCTCAATGAGCAGTTCTTC
cdr3_aa: CASSVLNEQFF
j_call: TRBJ2-1
clone_size: NA
d_call: NA
v_call: TRBV28

cdr3_nt: TGTGCCAGCAGCCCTCTCGGGGGGCCAGGGAACGAGCAGTACTTC
cdr3_aa: CASSPLGGPGNEQYF
j_call: TRBJ2-7
clone_size: NA
d_call: NA
v_call: TRBV5-4

cdr3_nt: TGTGCCAGCAGCCCAGATGGAGCTAGCGGGATATCGAATGAGCAGTTCTTC
cdr3_aa: CASSPDGASGISNEQFF
j_call: TRBJ2-1
clone_size: NA
d_call: TRBD2
v_call: TRBV7-9

cdr3_nt: TGCGCCAGCAGCTCGGGATTCGGAGACAATAGGGCCTACGAGCAGTACTTC
cdr3_aa: CASSSGFGDNRAYEQYF
j_call: TRBJ2-7
clone_size: NA
d_call: NA
v_call: TRBV5-1

cdr3_nt: TGTGCCAGCAGCGCAAAAACAGGGGGCAGTTTAAATTCACCCCTCCACTTT
cdr3_aa: CASSAKTGGSLNSPLHF
j_call: TRBJ1-6
clone_size: NA
d_call: TRBD1
v_call: TRBV7-6

cdr3_nt: TGTGCCAGCAGTGCTACGGGTATTGATGGCTACACCTTC
cdr3_aa: CASSATGIDGYTF
j_call: TRBJ1-2
clone_size: NA
d_call: NA
v_call: TRBV2

cdr3_nt: TGCGCCAGCAGCCAAATGCAGACGTTCCCGAACACTGAAGCTTTCTTT
cdr3_aa: CASSQMQTFPNTEAFF
j_call: TRBJ1-1
clone_size: NA
d_call: NA
v_call: TRBV5-1

cdr3_nt: TGTGCCAGCAGCTTGGAGACTAGCGGGAGTATCCGCACAGATACGCAGTATTTT
cdr3_aa: CASSLETSGSIRTDTQYF
j_call: TRBJ2-3
clone_size: NA
d_call: TRBD2
v_call: TRBV11-2

cdr3_nt: TGTGCCAGCAGTTACGGGTACAGGGGAGACAATCAGCCCCAGCATTTT
cdr3_aa: CASSYGYRGDNQPQHF
j_call: TRBJ1-5
clone_size: NA
d_call: TRBD1
v_call: TRBV6-2/TRBV6-3

cdr3_nt: TGTGCCAGCAGCTTAGAGTATGGACAGATCGATGAGCAGTTCTTC
cdr3_aa: CASSLEYGQIDEQFF
j_call: TRBJ2-1
clone_size: NA
d_call: NA
v_call: TRBV7-9

cdr3_nt: TGTGCCAGCTTGCCCGCGGGACTGTCGAACACTGAAGCTTTCTTT
cdr3_aa: CASLPAGLSNTEAFF
j_call: TRBJ1-1
clone_size: NA
d_call: NA
v_call: TRBV2

cdr3_nt: TGTGCCAGCAAGACAGGGTCAGATTCACCCCTCCACTTT
cdr3_aa: CASKTGSDSPLHF
j_call: TRBJ1-6
clone_size: NA
d_call: TRBD1
v_call: TRBV19

cdr3_nt: TGTGCCTGGAGAGCCTTGGACCGGCGGGAGACCCAGTACTTC
cdr3_aa: CAWRALDRRETQYF
j_call: TRBJ2-5
clone_size: NA
d_call: NA
v_call: TRBV30

cdr3_nt: TGTGCCAGCAGTTCCGGGACTAGGAGCGGGACCCAGTACTTC
cdr3_aa: CASSSGTRSGTQYF
j_call: TRBJ2-5
clone_size: NA
d_call: TRBD2
v_call: TRBV27

cdr3_nt: TGTGCCAGTAGTAATTCCGCTAGCGGGACGAGGTTAGATACGCAGTATTTT
cdr3_aa: CASSNSASGTRLDTQYF
j_call: TRBJ2-3
clone_size: NA
d_call: TRBD2
v_call: TRBV19

cdr3_nt: TGTGCCATCAGGAGGGACACCTCAGACGGGGAGCTGTTTTTT
cdr3_aa: CAIRRDTSDGELFF
j_call: TRBJ2-2
clone_size: NA
d_call: NA
v_call: TRBV10-3

cdr3_nt: TGTGCCAGCAGTGTCGGGACAGGGAGGACCGGGGAGCTGTTTTTT
cdr3_aa: CASSVGTGRTGELFF
j_call: TRBJ2-2
clone_size: NA
d_call: TRBD1
v_call: TRBV6-4

cdr3_nt: TGTGCCAGCAGCCGCCCGGGCCAACTTGGTGAGCAGTTCTTC
cdr3_aa: CASSRPGQLGEQFF
j_call: TRBJ2-1
clone_size: NA
d_call: NA
v_call: TRBV6-2/TRBV6-3

cdr3_nt: TGTGCCAGCAGCTCCGGGACAGGGTCGGGTGAGCAGTTCTTC
cdr3_aa: CASSSGTGSGEQFF
j_call: TRBJ2-1
clone_size: once
d_call: TRBD1
v_call: TRBV11-3